This T cell receptor beta chain was sequenced in a study of lung T cells in sarcoidosis with Löfgren's syndrome. General study points: Sarcoidosis antigen recognition was only suggested, antigen unidentified.

MiXCR, applied by TCRdb to the reads, yields one record per CDR3 protein. Here the sample spans 50,000 to 65,000 distinct CDR3 sequences, 21% being singletons. The germline gives CDR1 SGHTA, CDR2 FQGNSA. V was shortened by 5 bases and J by 4 bases, with 12 bases between the two germline ends. The CDR3 extends over 13 amino acids. This clonotype was seen at least ten times. The antigen is unknown. The sequence derives from a human donor with sarcoidosis (Löfgren's syndrome or another form), or a control subject (not recorded which). Sequenced sample: CD4+ T cells from PBMCs. The V call is TRBV7-2, the J call TRBJ2-7; D is ambiguous. The CDR3 coding sequence is TGTGCCAGCAGCACAACACGGGCTTACGAGCAGTACTTC. It translates to CASSTTRAYEQYF.